This TCR beta chain originates from a study of T-cell reconstitution after alpha-beta-depleted transplantation in children. A remark on this clonotype: The antigen is undetermined.

Study outcomes and limitations: Reportedly, alpha-beta T cells present about two months post-transplant originated from several hundred expanded clones of graft origin. From newly produced T cells came most of the T-cell counts and diversity one year after transplant. High day-60 TCRbeta diversity in some patients came from surviving recipient T cells and thymic progenitors.

Looked up from germline, CDR1 is SGHVS and CDR2 is FNYEAQ. The ends were cut back, 1 base at V and 3 bases at J, with 13 bases in the middle. This CDR3 spans 16 amino acids. A library of TCRbeta sequences, prepared with unique molecular identifiers, was generated. TCRdb re-analysed the PCR reads in MiXCR, keeping a single row per CDR3 protein. The data show hundreds of thousands of distinct CDR3 sequences, around 16% seen once. The sequences come from PBMCs, mostly from graft donor cells, collected 360 days after TCRalphabeta/CD19-depleted stem cell transplant. The rearrangement uses TRBV7-6 and TRBJ2-1; a weak D match, TRBD1 (5 bases). The source of this sequence is a boy under two years old who had a stem cell transplant for Wiskott-Aldrich syndrome, so the T cells may come from the graft donor. The CDR3 DNA reads as TGTGCCAGCAGCTTAGTACCAGGGATGCGCTACAATGAGCAGTTCTTC. Protein: CASSLVPGMRYNEQFF.